This T cell receptor (beta chain) was recorded in a study of human T cells and chemical hapten exposure. Study at large: For sensitization, 2% DPC was applied to a roughly 2 cm by roughly 2 cm patch of upper inner arm skin. Application of 0.01% DPC to the upper back was done by patch test, with a reading at 6 days. The study traced per-sample TCR yield variation mainly to small differences in pooled library volumes.

In its sample, this clonotype was seen once. Time point here: pre-sensitization, week 0. Treatment here: therapeutic diphenylcyclopropenone sensitization with weekly scalp DPC. The authors' processing: Sample TCR counts, which ranged from about 23,224 to 700,000, had a median of roughly 92,000. TCRdb recomputed calls from the RACE reads with MiXCR, one row per CDR3 protein. The V and J calls were not made by the authors but by TCRdb's processing. The table includes more than 85,000 distinct CDR3 sequences, about 8.5% detected once. The V and J ends lost 5 bases and 6 bases respectively, with 17 bases between them. Germline CDR1 reads SGHTA; CDR2 reads FQGNSA. The length of the CDR3 is 14 residues.

This clonotype was obtained from a man in his forties or fifties with alopecia areata. Some clones in this sample may be carry-over from other donors' samples. V and J are TRBV7-2 and TRBJ2-7; D may be TRBD1 or TRBD2 (5 bases each). This material consisted of whole blood, taken in connection with sensitization to the hapten diphenylcyclopropenone (DPC). CDR3 loop: CASSPSGLRGEQYF. The CDR3 DNA reads TGTGCCAGCAGCCCCTCGGGGCTCCGGGGCGAGCAGTACTTC.